The 9 T cell receptor beta chains reported below all come from one sample, sequenced in a study of T cell responses to AZD1222 COVID-19 vaccine. The method was immunoSEQ multiplex PCR; TCRdb's version includes in-frame clones alone and lacks a portion of them. Of around 250,000 clones detected, more than 85% appear once; the ten largest clones hold roughly 0.6%. Sequenced material: peripheral blood, taken on day 0 of AZD1222 vaccination. The receptors derive from an adult in good health.

The gene calls are TRBV13 and TRBJ1-6, with TRBD1 matching over 12 bases. V gave up 4 bases and J gave up 8 bases; unmatched junction bases: 6. CDR1 PRHDT and CDR2 FYEKMQ come from the germline V gene (reference sequence). The CDR3 totals 16 residues. CDR3 in DNA: TGTGCCAGCAGCTCCGGGACAGGGGGCATTTATTCACCCCTCCACTTT. It translates to CASSSGTGGIYSPLHF.

The rearrangement uses TRBV29-1 and TRBJ2-7; D may be TRBD1 (6 bases). The CDR3 covers 15 residues. Trimming removed 0 bases from V and 5 bases from J, with 17 bases in between. The germline CDR1 and CDR2 sequences are SQVTM and ANQGSEA. CDR3 in DNA: TGCAGCGTTGAAGATGATGGGGGCCTCCCCCACGAGCAGTACTTC. It is translated as CSVEDDGGLPHEQYF.

The CDR3 spells CSGNHAGLYSYEQYF. CDR3 in DNA: TGCAGCGGCAACCACGCCGGACTGTACTCCTACGAGCAGTACTTC. J is TRBJ2-7 and V is TRBV29-1; D may be TRBD2 (5 bases). This CDR3 spans 15 amino acids. Trimming pared 7 bases from V and 0 bases from J, leaving 19 bases between. Germline V gene data show CDR1 as SQVTM and CDR2 as ANQGSEA.

The V gene is TRBV5-1, the J gene TRBJ1-4; possible D gene TRBD1, 5 bases. The CDR3 sequence is 14 residues long. V was clipped by 0 bases and J by 8 bases, with 11 bases between them. Per germline, CDR1 SGHRS and CDR2 YFSETQ. In nucleotides, the CDR3 is TGCGCCAGCAGCTTGGGAGGGGCTTTGGAAAAACTGTTTTTT. Its translation: CASSLGGALEKLFF.

V gene TRBV28 combines with J gene TRBJ1-1; TRBD1 agrees at 10 bases. The V gene's germline CDR1 is MDHEN and CDR2 SYDVKM. J lost 1 base, V lost 2 bases, and 4 bases had no gene match. The length of the CDR3 is 16 residues. The CDR3 region has the DNA TGTGCCAGCAGTTTACTGGGGACAGGGGAGAACACTGAAGCTTTCTTT. Translated: CASSLLGTGENTEAFF.

The CDR3 sequence: CASSRDRGRREQYF. CDR3 coding DNA: TGTGCCAGCAGCCGTGACAGGGGGCGACGCGAGCAGTACTTC. The chain links TRBV28 to TRBJ2-7; 10 positions agree with TRBD1. Germline CDR1 reads MDHEN; CDR2 reads SYDVKM. The CDR3 extends over 14 amino acids. The V gene end was trimmed by 6 bases and the J gene end by 6 bases; junction bases not matched to a gene: 8.

J is TRBJ1-1 and V is TRBV7-3; the D is unclear. This CDR3 comprises 13 residues. The germline gives CDR1 SGHTA, CDR2 FQGTGA. V was shortened by 5 bases and J by 0 bases, with 7 bases between the two germline ends. CDR3 in amino acids: CASSKKVNTEAFF. CDR3 coding DNA: TGTGCCAGCAGCAAAAAAGTGAACACTGAAGCTTTCTTT.

This chain joins TRBV20-1 and TRBJ2-7, with D unresolved. Trimming removed 4 bases from V and 4 bases from J, with 5 bases in between. Germline CDR1 and CDR2: DFQATT and SNEGSKA (reference sequence). The CDR3 has 10 residues. CDR3 DNA: TGCAGTGCTAAATTGTACGAGCAGTACTTC. Its protein is CSAKLYEQYF.

In its sample, this clone was seen once. The rearrangement joins TRBV19 to TRBJ1-5; a weak D match, TRBD1 (6 bases). The CDR3 length is 15 residues. V was trimmed by 5 bases and J by 4 bases, leaving 15 bases between them. Germline lookup yields CDR1 LNHDA and CDR2 SQIVND (reference sequence). Written as DNA, the CDR3 is TGTGCCAGTAGTCGGTTGAGACAGGAGAATCAGCCCCAGCATTTT. Residues: CASSRLRQENQPQHF.